Listed below are T cell receptor beta chains from one sample, sequenced in a study of T-cell memory formation after mild COVID-19. MiXCR was run by TCRdb on the 5' RACE reads, yielding one entry per CDR3 protein. Here the sample spans around 320,000 distinct CDR3 sequences, approximately 14% being singletons. Sequenced material: PBMCs or a T cell subset sorted from them (not recorded which). These receptors were taken from a man between 18 and 29 years old who had mild COVID-19 (a few samples of this study predate the infection). Cell type and time point are not known. Both conserved end residues are part of each CDR3. The size of a clone is reported for some rows only, either as once, few or many, or as a class for expanded clones.

J: TRBJ2-7; V: TRBV7-9; size: -; CDR3: CASSSASGTDSYEQYF
J: TRBJ1-2; V: TRBV5-1; size: -; CDR3: CASSPGQAHYGYTF
J: TRBJ2-5; V: TRBV29-1; size: -; CDR3: CSVDPMGGETQYF
J: TRBJ1-6; V: TRBV28; size: -; CDR3: CASSPGASDNSPLHF
J: TRBJ1-4; V: TRBV20-1; size: -; CDR3: CSAREGSRVNEKLFF
J: TRBJ1-1; V: TRBV29-1; size: -; CDR3: CSVDRTGTAEAFF
J: TRBJ2-1; V: TRBV5-5; size: many; CDR3: CASSQGPAQFF
J: TRBJ2-2; V: TRBV7-9; size: -; CDR3: CASSFLTRGPPNTGELFF
J: TRBJ1-1; V: TRBV6-1; size: -; CDR3: CASRVFQTANTEAFF
J: TRBJ2-1; V: TRBV24-1; size: -; CDR3: CATSDDSGGSYNEQFF
J: TRBJ2-7; V: TRBV5-6; size: -; CDR3: CASSPDSSWREQYF
J: TRBJ2-7; V: TRBV20-1; size: -; CDR3: CSAPMGYEQYF
J: TRBJ2-7; V: TRBV5-1; size: few; CDR3: CASSLEEGYEQYF
J: TRBJ2-5; V: TRBV20-1; size: many; CDR3: CSAAGGETQYF
J: TRBJ1-5; V: TRBV6-5; size: few; CDR3: CASRPRGLWQPQHF
J: TRBJ2-3; V: TRBV15; size: -; CDR3: CATSRGQAGASSPDTQYF
J: TRBJ2-2; V: TRBV3-1; size: few; CDR3: CASSPLEGALNTGELFF
J: TRBJ2-1; V: TRBV2; size: -; CDR3: CATQTSGGVNEQFF
J: TRBJ2-1; V: TRBV7-8; size: many; CDR3: CASSLGRGTYNEQFF
J: TRBJ2-1; V: TRBV7-9; size: few; CDR3: CASSSNRDSYNEQFF
J: TRBJ2-1; V: TRBV7-6; size: many; CDR3: CASSPVQPHEQFF
J: TRBJ1-5; V: TRBV7-2; size: once; CDR3: CASSLSMAGAGQPQHF
J: TRBJ1-6; V: TRBV14; size: -; CDR3: CASSQDHGLSSPLHF
J: TRBJ1-1; V: TRBV7-8; size: -; CDR3: CASSFGQAGTEAFF
J: TRBJ2-1; V: TRBV7-2; size: many; CDR3: CASSRALVAGNNEQFF
J: TRBJ2-3; V: TRBV11-2; size: -; CDR3: CASSPMATGNLYTADTQYF
J: TRBJ1-6; V: TRBV7-2; size: -; CDR3: CASSLGVGYSPLHF
J: TRBJ1-2; V: TRBV20-1; size: -; CDR3: CSARERDRGTMGYTF
J: TRBJ2-5; V: TRBV3-1; size: few; CDR3: CASSQDLLAGEETQYF
J: TRBJ2-1; V: TRBV28; size: -; CDR3: CASSLVRAGGYNEQFF
J: TRBJ1-1; V: TRBV6-5; size: -; CDR3: CASSLQGPVGEAFF
J: TRBJ2-5; V: TRBV23-1; size: many; CDR3: CASSQSGDPETQYF
J: TRBJ2-6; V: TRBV20-1; size: -; CDR3: CSARERVSGANVLTF
J: TRBJ2-1; V: TRBV7-2; size: -; CDR3: CASSFPGLAGGSSSYNEQFF
J: TRBJ2-5; V: TRBV10-3; size: few; CDR3: CATTTGEETQYF
J: TRBJ1-2; V: TRBV3-1; size: -; CDR3: CASSQEKGFDYGYTF
J: TRBJ1-2; V: TRBV5-1; size: -; CDR3: CASSLYVSGREGYTF
J: TRBJ2-2; V: TRBV10-3; size: -; CDR3: CATRGTSASNTNTGELFF
J: TRBJ2-7; V: TRBV7-2; size: many; CDR3: CASSLVPGGSYEQYF
J: TRBJ2-5; V: TRBV28; size: -; CDR3: CASSFGLGATQETQYF